This T cell receptor beta chain comes out of a study of blood T cell repertoires in COVID-19. As for the study in general: Spain, Italy and the United States supplied samples that represented acute and convalescent COVID-19.

Individuals drawn from under 30 US areas were roughly 18 to 89 years old. Cohort 3 recovery required two negative PCRs, clearance, or symptom resolution. V was pared by 0 bases and J by 5 bases, with 7 bases between. Germline-derived CDR1 and CDR2 are MGHRA and YSYEKL. The CDR3 contains 13 residues. How the authors handled the data: For nucleated cells, counts were estimated from reference gene primer amplification. The method was immunoSEQ multiplex PCR; TCRdb's version includes in-frame clones alone and lacks a portion of them. For V, J and clone size, that table is used; D and trimming come from the DNA. The data hold more than 250,000 clones, with approximately 90% observed a single time.

The sequenced sample consisted of PBMCs or T cells enriched from blood (not recorded which). The sequence was collected from a woman aged 25 to 45 who had recovered from COVID-19. This chain uses TRBV4-1 with TRBJ1-1; weak D call: TRBD1 (5 bases). CDR3 sequence reads: CASSQERGTEAFF. The DNA for the CDR3 is TGCGCCAGCAGCCAAGAAAGGGGAACTGAAGCTTTCTTT.